These 28 T cell receptor beta chains were sequenced from one sample in a study of shared clonotypes between healthy human individuals. Naive CD8 cells lacked CD45RO and underwent positive selection for CCR7, leaving out terminally differentiated effector memory CD45RA+ cells. Measured with immunoSEQ multiplex PCR; TCRdb has only the in-frame clones, and not every one. The data contain about 750,000 clones, nearly 95% of them singletons. The sequenced material came from naive CD8+ T cells sorted from blood. Source of these receptors: a man under 40 in good health.

In this sample, this clone turned up once. This chain links TRBV5-6 with TRBJ2-2; TRBD2 matches at 14 bases. The V and J ends lost 7 bases and 1 base, in that order; junction bases with no gene match: 6. There are 17 residues in the CDR3. Germline CDR1 reads SGHDT; CDR2 reads YYEEEE. CDR3 sequence reads: CASHGLAGGVNTGELFF. CDR3 bases: TGTGCCAGCCATGGACTAGCGGGAGGCGTGAACACCGGGGAGCTGTTTTTT.

V gene TRBV6-6 combines with J gene TRBJ2-7, with D unresolved. The CDR3 sequence is 15 residues long. The V end was cut by 4 bases, the J end by 2 bases, with 15 bases between. Germline V gives CDR1 MNHNY, CDR2 SVGAGI (reference sequence). The chain's CDR3 is CASSLDGGGAYEQYF. CDR3 DNA sequence: TGTGCCAGCAGTTTGGACGGTGGTGGGGCCTACGAGCAGTACTTC.

The chain employs TRBV2 and TRBJ2-7; D possibly corresponds to TRBD1 (5 bases). There are 14 residues in the CDR3. The V end was cut by 1 base, the J end by 7 bases, with 14 bases between. Per germline, CDR1 SNHLY and CDR2 FYNNEI. CDR3 sequence (DNA): TGTGCCAGCAGTGAAGTCAGGGTCCTAGATGAGCAGTACTTC. Translation gives CASSEVRVLDEQYF.

This chain links TRBV7-6 with TRBJ1-5; 7 bases map to TRBD1. Germline assignment: CDR1 SGHVS and CDR2 FNYEAQ. Trimming at V came to 1 base and at J to 5 bases, leaving 2 bases not matched to a gene. The CDR3 sequence is 14 residues long. The CDR3 DNA sequence: TGTGCCAGCAGCTTAGGTCAGGGGGATCAGCCCCAGCATTTT. Protein sequence: CASSLGQGDQPQHF.

The chain recombines TRBV5-8 with TRBJ2-7; D possibly corresponds to TRBD2 (6 bases). This CDR3 region has 13 residues. Trimming left V 0 bases short and J 7 bases short, with 11 bases between. CDR1 is SGHTS and CDR2 is YDEGEE in the germline V gene. The DNA for the CDR3 is TGTGCCAGCAGCTTGGCGGGTGGGAGGGAGCAGTACTTC. This gives the protein CASSLAGGREQYF.

With respect to this clone: At one end the junction does not follow the germline gene, possibly because of a read error. This sequence joins TRBV27 and TRBJ2-7; D is uncertain. CDR3 length: 15 residues. CDR1 MNHEY and CDR2 SMNVEV come from the germline V gene (reference sequence). The CDR3: CASSLSVITSDEQYF. The CDR3 DNA sequence: TGTGCCAGCAGTTTAAGTGTTATCACCTCCGACGAGCAGTACTTC.

CDR3 protein: CASSLWGEVGYTDTQYF. In DNA, the CDR3 is TGTGCCAGCAGTTTATGGGGGGAGGTCGGCTACACAGATACGCAGTATTTT. The chain couples TRBV27 to TRBJ2-3, with D possibly matching TRBD2 (6 bases). V lost 1 base to trimming and J lost 2 bases, with 16 bases between them. Germline-derived CDR1 and CDR2 are MNHEY and SMNVEV (reference sequence). The CDR3 covers 17 residues.

V and J are TRBV6-5 and TRBJ2-1, with D perhaps matching TRBD2 (5 bases). This CDR3 comprises 13 residues. Germline V gives CDR1 MNHEY, CDR2 SVGAGI. The germline V and J ends were trimmed by 6 bases and 6 bases, with 12 bases remaining between them. CDR3 nucleotide sequence: TGTGCCAGCAGCCAACGGGAACCCAATGAGCAGTTCTTC. This codes for CASSQREPNEQFF.

V and J are TRBV7-2 and TRBJ2-6; no reliable D call. Trimming stripped 2 bases from V and 1 base from J, with 6 bases between. The CDR3 is 15 amino acids. CDR1 is SGHTA, CDR2 FQGNSA, per germline. The CDR3 region is CASSLTGSGANVLTF. The CDR3 bases are TGTGCCAGCAGCTTAACGGGTTCTGGGGCCAACGTCCTGACTTTC.

The chain uses TRBV29-1 and TRBJ2-1; 7 bases line up with TRBD2. The V segment lost 4 bases and the J segment 3 bases; nucleotides outside the gene matches: 9. The CDR3 runs 15 residues. Germline V gives CDR1 SQVTM, CDR2 ANQGSEA. The DNA of the CDR3 is TGCAGCGTTGGTAGACCTAGCGGAGTCTACAATGAGCAGTTCTTC. Protein: CSVGRPSGVYNEQFF.

The V gene is TRBV7-9, the J gene TRBJ2-2; D is perhaps TRBD2 (5 bases). The CDR3 runs to 15 residues. Germline V lookup: CDR1 SEHNR, CDR2 FQNEAQ (reference sequence). The V end was cut by 2 bases, the J end by 5 bases, with 12 bases between. This CDR3 reads CASSLLGERTGELFF. Here the CDR3 DNA reads TGTGCCAGCAGCTTACTCGGGGAGAGGACCGGGGAGCTGTTTTTT.

The CDR3 bases are TGTGCCAGCAGCCAGATACTAGGCACTGAGCAGTTCTTC. The encoded protein is CASSQILGTEQFF. The chain has TRBV4-2 and TRBJ2-1, with a possible D match to TRBD2 (5 bases). The V and J ends lost 3 bases and 9 bases respectively, with 12 bases between them. CDR1 and CDR2 (germline): LGHNA, YNFKEQ. This CDR3 comprises 13 residues.

This clone was counted once. The chain carries TRBV6-5 and TRBJ1-4; the match to TRBD1 covers 8 bases. The germline gives CDR1 MNHEY, CDR2 SVGAGI. The J segment lost 5 bases and the V segment lost 6 bases, leaving 5 bases of the junction unmatched. The CDR3 spans 14 residues. CDR3 nucleotides: TGTGCCAGCAGCACGGACAGGGAGAATGAAAAACTGTTTTTT. This translates into CASSTDRENEKLFF.

This chain joins TRBV27 and TRBJ2-4, with D possibly being TRBD2 (6 bases). There are 17 residues in the CDR3. Germline CDR1 and CDR2: MNHEY and SMNVEV (reference sequence). V lost 4 bases and J lost 0, with 16 bases in between. Here the CDR3 DNA reads TGTGCCAGCAGTTCCGGGACTCCCGGAATAGCCAAAAACATTCAGTACTTC. It codes for CASSSGTPGIAKNIQYF.

This clone was detected once. V usage is TRBV7-9 and J usage is TRBJ2-1, with TRBD2 as a possible D gene (6 bases). The CDR3 spans 15 residues. Looked up from germline, CDR1 is SEHNR and CDR2 is FQNEAQ (reference sequence). V shed 5 bases and J shed 5 bases, with 16 bases lying between them. The CDR3 protein is CASSPLYGEDNEQFF. CDR3 sequence (DNA): TGTGCCAGCAGCCCCTTGTACGGGGAGGACAATGAGCAGTTCTTC.

In its sample, this clone was seen once. The chain recombines TRBV7-9 with TRBJ2-7, with 8 bases lining up with TRBD2. Germline assignment: CDR1 SEHNR and CDR2 FQNEAQ (reference sequence). The CDR3 spans 15 residues. V was pared by 1 base and J by 6 bases, with 8 bases of the junction left unmatched. The CDR3 bases are TGTGCCAGCAGCTTAGTTAGCGGGAAAGGGCTCGAGCAGTACTTC. It encodes CASSLVSGKGLEQYF.

This sequence joins TRBV6-1 and TRBJ2-7; 7 bases are shared with TRBD1. CDR3 length: 12 amino acids. Trimming took 5 bases from V and 5 from J; bases not matched to a gene: 3. The germline V gene encodes CDR1 MNHNS and CDR2 SASEGT. The CDR3, as DNA: TGTGCCAGCAGTCGACAGGGACACGAGCAGTACTTC. This sequence encodes CASSRQGHEQYF.

The chain recombines TRBV19 with TRBJ2-3, with 7 bases identical to TRBD2. The junction had 4 bases not matched to a gene; V was cut back by 4 bases and J by 0 bases. Germline-derived CDR1 and CDR2 are LNHDA and SQIVND (reference sequence). This CDR3 is 15 amino acids long. CDR3 sequence (DNA): TGTGCCAGTAGTAAACCTAGCGGCAGCACAGATACGCAGTATTTT. Its protein is CASSKPSGSTDTQYF.

The V gene is TRBV4-1, the J gene TRBJ2-3; weak D call: TRBD2 (6 bases). There are 14 residues in the CDR3. V lost 4 bases to trimming and J lost 5 bases, with 13 bases between them. Germline assignment: CDR1 MGHRA and CDR2 YSYEKL. The CDR3: CASSPRLDEDTQYF. CDR3 DNA: TGCGCCAGCAGCCCTAGACTAGATGAAGATACGCAGTATTTT.

This clone showed up just once. V and J are TRBV28 and TRBJ2-7; 11 bases are shared with TRBD2. Germline-derived CDR1 and CDR2 are MDHEN and SYDVKM. The J segment lost 7 bases and the V segment lost 2 bases, leaving 7 bases of the junction unmatched. The CDR3 sequence is 15 residues long. This CDR3 reads CASSLLTSGIDEQYF. The CDR3 DNA follows: TGTGCCAGCAGTTTACTGACTAGCGGGATAGATGAGCAGTACTTC.

The chain couples TRBV28 to TRBJ2-7; D unclear. The CDR3 is made up of 13 amino acids. CDR1 and CDR2 (germline): MDHEN, SYDVKM. V was trimmed by 2 bases and J by 6 bases, leaving 11 bases between them. CDR3 nucleotides: TGTGCCAGCAGTTTAATCGGTACCTTCGAGCAGTACTTC. Translated: CASSLIGTFEQYF.

The chain carries TRBV7-8 and TRBJ1-1; the D gene is possibly TRBD1 (5 bases). The CDR3 sequence is 13 residues long. The V gene lost 1 base and the J gene lost 4 bases, with 7 bases spanning the gap. Germline CDR1 reads SGHVS; CDR2 reads FQNEAQ. The CDR3 is CASSLGGTTEAFF. CDR3 DNA sequence: TGTGCCAGCAGCTTAGGAGGGACCACTGAAGCTTTCTTT.

V and J are TRBV27 and TRBJ1-1; maybe TRBD1 (5 bases). V was trimmed by 7 bases and J by 0 bases, leaving 9 bases between them. The V gene's germline CDR1 is MNHEY and CDR2 SMNVEV (reference sequence). The CDR3 length is 13 residues. Here the CDR3 reads CASTRQMNTEAFF. CDR3 nucleotides: TGTGCCAGCACCCGACAGATGAACACTGAAGCTTTCTTT.

This chain uses TRBV27 with TRBJ1-4; D remains ambiguous. This CDR3 is 13 amino acids long. The V end lost 4 bases, the J end lost 6 bases, and 9 bases lay between the germline ends. Germline-derived CDR1 and CDR2 are MNHEY and SMNVEV (reference sequence). The CDR3 here is CASSSIGDEKLFF. DNA of the CDR3: TGTGCCAGCAGTTCGATCGGAGATGAAAAACTGTTTTTT.

The chain carries TRBV27 and TRBJ2-3; no clear D gene. Trimming left V 5 bases short and J 4 bases short, with 16 bases between. This CDR3 spans 15 amino acids. The germline V gene has CDR1 MNHEY and CDR2 SMNVEV (reference sequence). The CDR3 is CASSTRGSGADTQYF. In DNA form, the CDR3 reads TGTGCCAGCAGTACCCGCGGTTCGGGCGCAGATACGCAGTATTTT.

The V call is TRBV14, the J call TRBJ2-1; 9 bases fit TRBD2. Per germline, CDR1 SGHDN and CDR2 FVKESK. The CDR3 has 17 residues. Trimming at V came to 1 base and at J to 4 bases, leaving 8 bases not matched to a gene. The chain's CDR3 is CASSQGPSGTLYNEQFF. In nucleotides, the CDR3 is TGTGCCAGCAGCCAAGGGCCTAGCGGGACCTTATACAATGAGCAGTTCTTC.

The V and J genes are TRBV7-8 and TRBJ2-2, with 8 positions matching TRBD1. The length of the CDR3 is 15 residues. CDR1 SGHVS and CDR2 FQNEAQ come from the germline V gene. V was pared by 6 bases and J by 4 bases, with 7 bases of the junction left unmatched. The CDR3 DNA is TGTGCCAGCAGGTCCGGGACAGGTTCCACCGGGGAGCTGTTTTTT. It encodes CASRSGTGSTGELFF.

The chain has TRBV4-1 and TRBJ2-3; a weak D match, TRBD1 (5 bases). With 5 bases removed from V and 2 bases from J, the gap between germline ends came to 26 bases. CDR1 MGHRA and CDR2 YSYEKL come from the germline V gene. The CDR3 consists of 19 residues. This chain's CDR3 is CASSAQQVFGQGDTDTQYF. As DNA, the CDR3 is TGCGCCAGCAGCGCCCAGCAGGTTTTTGGGCAGGGTGACACAGATACGCAGTATTTT.